Listed below are T cell receptor beta chains from one sample, sequenced in a study of T cell changes during pregnancy in multiple sclerosis. Profiling relied on immunoSEQ multiplex PCR, and the TCRdb table lists in-frame clones only, not all of them. The repertoire holds about 66,000 clones, with over 75% as singletons. This specimen was peripheral blood, taken in the third trimester of pregnancy. Source of these receptors: a female donor with multiple sclerosis, enrolled in a pregnancy study. The CDR3 runs from the conserved cysteine through the conserved F or W. The D gene is left open where the match is weak. Clone size is shown for a subset of rows, as once, few, many or a class of expanded clone.

clone size: once; J gene: TRBJ2-2; V gene: TRBV7-3; D gene: TRBD1; CDR3 protein: CASSLFPVGTVPTGELFF; CDR3 DNA: TGTGCCAGCAGCTTATTTCCAGTGGGGACAGTACCCACCGGGGAGCTGTTTTTT
clone size: once; J gene: TRBJ1-1; V gene: TRBV19; D gene: -; CDR3 protein: CATGWAEAFF; CDR3 DNA: TGTGCCACCGGATGGGCGGAAGCTTTCTTT
clone size: -; J gene: TRBJ2-1; V gene: TRBV6-4; D gene: TRBD2; CDR3 protein: CASSVLAGTSYNEQFF; CDR3 DNA: TGTGCCAGCAGTGTACTAGCGGGGACCTCCTACAATGAGCAGTTCTTC
clone size: -; J gene: TRBJ2-7; V gene: TRBV6-5; D gene: -; CDR3 protein: CASSYKAVSYEQYF; CDR3 DNA: TGTGCCAGCAGTTACAAGGCGGTCTCCTACGAGCAGTACTTC
clone size: -; J gene: TRBJ1-1; V gene: TRBV5-1; D gene: TRBD1; CDR3 protein: CASSVTGANTEAFF; CDR3 DNA: TGCGCCAGCAGCGTGACAGGGGCTAACACTGAAGCTTTCTTT
clone size: -; J gene: TRBJ2-7; V gene: TRBV5-5; D gene: TRBD1; CDR3 protein: CASSLPGTGAAYEQYF; CDR3 DNA: TGTGCCAGCAGCCTACCCGGGACAGGGGCTGCCTACGAGCAGTACTTC
clone size: -; J gene: TRBJ2-3; V gene: TRBV5-1; D gene: -; CDR3 protein: CASIDGDTDTQYF; CDR3 DNA: TGCGCCAGCATCGACGGGGACACAGATACGCAGTATTTT
clone size: -; J gene: TRBJ1-5; V gene: TRBV2; D gene: -; CDR3 protein: CASSEPGNSNQPQHF; CDR3 DNA: TGTGCCAGCAGTGAACCGGGGAATAGCAATCAGCCCCAGCATTTT
clone size: -; J gene: TRBJ1-3; V gene: TRBV19; D gene: -; CDR3 protein: CASSPIVGRQRSSGNTIYF; CDR3 DNA: TGTGCCAGTAGTCCCATTGTCGGACGACAGCGAAGCTCTGGAAACACCATATATTTT
clone size: -; J gene: TRBJ1-4; V gene: TRBV7-2; D gene: -; CDR3 protein: CASSYRTVATNEKLFF; CDR3 DNA: TGTGCCAGCAGCTACCGGACAGTTGCAACTAATGAAAAACTGTTTTTT
clone size: -; J gene: TRBJ2-1; V gene: TRBV30; D gene: TRBD1; CDR3 protein: CAWARTGIVNEQFF; CDR3 DNA: TGTGCCTGGGCCAGGACAGGGATTGTCAATGAGCAGTTCTTC
clone size: few; J gene: TRBJ1-5; V gene: TRBV18; D gene: -; CDR3 protein: CASSPGVANQPQHF; CDR3 DNA: TGTGCCAGCTCACCAGGGGTAGCGAATCAGCCCCAGCATTTT
clone size: -; J gene: TRBJ1-2; V gene: TRBV19; D gene: TRBD1; CDR3 protein: CASSIVGDSRREFNYGYTF; CDR3 DNA: TGTGCCAGTAGTATCGTGGGGGACAGCCGAAGAGAATTTAACTATGGCTACACCTTC
clone size: -; J gene: TRBJ2-5; V gene: TRBV9; D gene: TRBD1; CDR3 protein: CASSLGQGVETQYF; CDR3 DNA: TGTGCCAGCAGCTTGGGACAGGGGGTGGAGACCCAGTACTTC
clone size: -; J gene: TRBJ2-7; V gene: TRBV19; D gene: -; CDR3 protein: CASSLQEGREQYF; CDR3 DNA: TGTGCCAGTAGTCTCCAGGAGGGGCGCGAGCAGTACTTC
clone size: -; J gene: TRBJ2-5; V gene: TRBV30; D gene: TRBD2; CDR3 protein: CAWSWRGAGETQYF; CDR3 DNA: TGTGCCTGGAGCTGGCGGGGGGCCGGGGAGACCCAGTACTTC
clone size: -; J gene: TRBJ2-1; V gene: TRBV19; D gene: TRBD1; CDR3 protein: CASSDRGGSYNEQFF; CDR3 DNA: TGTGCCAGTAGTGACAGGGGAGGCTCCTACAATGAGCAGTTCTTC
clone size: few; J gene: TRBJ2-7; V gene: TRBV4-1; D gene: -; CDR3 protein: CASSPGLRSRFYEQYF; CDR3 DNA: TGCGCCAGCAGCCCCGGATTGCGGAGCCGCTTCTACGAGCAGTACTTC
clone size: -; J gene: TRBJ1-1; V gene: TRBV6-5; D gene: TRBD1; CDR3 protein: CASSFGTGIAFF; CDR3 DNA: TGTGCCAGCAGTTTTGGGACAGGGATAGCTTTCTTT
clone size: -; J gene: TRBJ2-7; V gene: TRBV25-1; D gene: TRBD2; CDR3 protein: CASSYLAGGPQYF; CDR3 DNA: TGTGCCAGCAGTTACTTAGCGGGAGGGCCACAGTACTTC
clone size: -; J gene: TRBJ1-2; V gene: TRBV29-1; D gene: TRBD1; CDR3 protein: CSVPGTANYGYTF; CDR3 DNA: TGCAGCGTTCCCGGGACAGCAAACTATGGCTACACCTTC
clone size: once; J gene: TRBJ2-7; V gene: TRBV6-1; D gene: TRBD2; CDR3 protein: CASSEAGDTYEQYF; CDR3 DNA: TGTGCCAGCAGTGAGGCGGGAGATACGTACGAGCAGTACTTC
clone size: -; J gene: TRBJ2-7; V gene: TRBV7-9; D gene: TRBD2; CDR3 protein: CASSPEASGGVEQYF; CDR3 DNA: TGTGCCAGCAGCCCCGAGGCCAGCGGGGGGGTCGAGCAGTACTTC
clone size: -; J gene: TRBJ1-1; V gene: TRBV7-2; D gene: -; CDR3 protein: CASSLVWGPLNTEAFF; CDR3 DNA: TGTGCCAGCAGCTTAGTGTGGGGGCCGCTGAACACTGAAGCTTTCTTT
clone size: -; J gene: TRBJ2-5; V gene: TRBV14; D gene: -; CDR3 protein: CASSQDGGGWTQYF; CDR3 DNA: TGTGCCAGCAGCCAAGACGGTGGCGGATGGACCCAGTACTTC
clone size: -; J gene: TRBJ2-4; V gene: TRBV7-2; D gene: -; CDR3 protein: CASSSPGQDIQYF; CDR3 DNA: TGTGCCAGCAGCTCGCCGGGACAAGACATTCAGTACTTC
clone size: -; J gene: TRBJ2-7; V gene: TRBV29-1; D gene: TRBD2; CDR3 protein: CSVTGLAGNYEQYF; CDR3 DNA: TGCAGCGTTACGGGACTAGCGGGAAACTACGAGCAGTACTTC
clone size: -; J gene: TRBJ2-7; V gene: TRBV5-1; D gene: -; CDR3 protein: CASSEDYYEQYF; CDR3 DNA: TGCGCCAGCAGCGAGGACTACTACGAGCAGTACTTC